What follows is one T cell receptor (beta chain) and its context. An input of roughly 0.45 to 1 ug of RNA was subjected to reverse transcription using random hexamers. TCRdb re-derived calls from the immunoSEQ multiplex PCR reads in MiXCR, one entry per CDR3 protein. Here the sample spans some 110,000 distinct CDR3 sequences, just under 95% being singletons. Trimming took off 1 base at V and 8 bases at J, with 5 bases between the two ends. From germline, CDR1 is SSHAT and CDR2 FNYEAQ (reference sequence). The CDR3 sequence is 12 residues long. This sample was taken from a study of CD8 T cells in Susac syndrome.

Sequences were obtained from CD4+ T cells from PBMCs. The clonotype comes from a human donor in good health. The J gene is TRBJ2-2, the V gene TRBV7-7; no clear D. CDR3: CASSLVGGELFF. Here the CDR3 DNA reads TGTGCCAGCAGCTTAGTTGGAGGGGAGCTGTTTTTT.